A selection of T cell receptor beta chains follows, all from one sample in a study of CD8+ T cells in alopecia areata. Some clones are missing from TCRdb's copy, which holds only in-frame ones; the method was immunoSEQ multiplex PCR. The repertoire holds approximately 40,000 clones, with roughly half as singletons. The sample comprised CD4+ Tregs sorted from blood. These receptors were collected from a human donor with alopecia areata. The CDR3 runs from the conserved cysteine through the conserved F or W. Fields, in order: clone size, J gene, V gene, D gene, CDR3 DNA, CDR3 protein. D genes are given only for firm matches. Not every row has a clone size; where given, it reads once, few, many or a size class.

clone size: -; J gene: TRBJ2-4; V gene: TRBV7-9; D gene: -; CDR3 DNA: TGTGCCAGCAGCTCCCTACAGAAGACAGCCAAAAACATTCAGTACTTC; CDR3 protein: CASSSLQKTAKNIQYF
clone size: -; J gene: TRBJ2-1; V gene: TRBV5-1; D gene: TRBD2; CDR3 DNA: TGCGCCAGCAGCCAGGGGACTAGTATTATTTTCGATGAGCAGTTCTTC; CDR3 protein: CASSQGTSIIFDEQFF
clone size: -; J gene: TRBJ1-2; V gene: TRBV19; D gene: -; CDR3 DNA: TGTGCCAGTGCCCGGGACCCTAACTATGGCTACACCTTC; CDR3 protein: CASARDPNYGYTF
clone size: -; J gene: TRBJ1-1; V gene: TRBV7-9; D gene: -; CDR3 DNA: TGTGCCAGCAGTCAGACAGTAAACACTGAAGCTTTCTTT; CDR3 protein: CASSQTVNTEAFF
clone size: -; J gene: TRBJ1-1; V gene: TRBV4-2; D gene: -; CDR3 DNA: TGTGCCAGCAGCCCGAGGACAGCCATGAACACTGAAGCTTTCTTT; CDR3 protein: CASSPRTAMNTEAFF
clone size: few; J gene: TRBJ2-5; V gene: TRBV30; D gene: TRBD2; CDR3 DNA: TGTGCCTCCCAGGGGCTAGCGGGAGATTGGGAGACCCAGTACTTC; CDR3 protein: CASQGLAGDWETQYF
clone size: -; J gene: TRBJ2-5; V gene: TRBV5-4; D gene: -; CDR3 DNA: TGTGCCAGCAGCGGGGGGGCCGGCATTGAGACCCAGTACTTC; CDR3 protein: CASSGGAGIETQYF
clone size: -; J gene: TRBJ1-2; V gene: TRBV23-1; D gene: TRBD1; CDR3 DNA: TGCGCCAGCAGTCCCCCGTACGACAGGGGAGCTCATGGCTACACCTTC; CDR3 protein: CASSPPYDRGAHGYTF
clone size: few; J gene: TRBJ2-2; V gene: TRBV7-2; D gene: -; CDR3 DNA: TGTGCCAGCAGCTTACCGAACACCGGGGAGCTGTTTTTT; CDR3 protein: CASSLPNTGELFF
clone size: -; J gene: TRBJ1-1; V gene: TRBV7-9; D gene: -; CDR3 DNA: TGTGCCAGCAGCCTAACACTGAACACTGAAGCTTTCTTT; CDR3 protein: CASSLTLNTEAFF
clone size: -; J gene: TRBJ1-1; V gene: TRBV7-9; D gene: TRBD1; CDR3 DNA: TGTGCCAGCAGCCCAGGGGGGTTAGGGGCTTTCTTT; CDR3 protein: CASSPGGLGAFF
clone size: -; J gene: TRBJ2-1; V gene: TRBV4-1; D gene: -; CDR3 DNA: TGCGCCAGCAGCCAAGATCAACCTGGAGTCAATGAGCAGTTCTTC; CDR3 protein: CASSQDQPGVNEQFF
clone size: -; J gene: TRBJ2-1; V gene: TRBV7-2; D gene: -; CDR3 DNA: TGTGCCAGCAGCTTAGCGGTGGTAAGGGAGCAGTTCTTC; CDR3 protein: CASSLAVVREQFF
clone size: -; J gene: TRBJ1-2; V gene: TRBV18; D gene: -; CDR3 DNA: TGTGCCAGCTCACCCAACTTTTTGGGCTACACCTTC; CDR3 protein: CASSPNFLGYTF
clone size: once; J gene: TRBJ2-1; V gene: TRBV12-5; D gene: -; CDR3 DNA: TGTGCTAGTGCCTCCTTCTACAATGAGCAGTTCTTC; CDR3 protein: CASASFYNEQFF
clone size: -; J gene: TRBJ1-1; V gene: TRBV29-1; D gene: -; CDR3 DNA: TGCAGCGTTGCCCTCGCAACTGAAGCTTTCTTT; CDR3 protein: CSVALATEAFF
clone size: -; J gene: TRBJ2-3; V gene: TRBV15; D gene: -; CDR3 DNA: TGTGCCACCAGCGCCTCGCCCCGGGCAGCAGATACGCAGTATTTT; CDR3 protein: CATSASPRAADTQYF
clone size: once; J gene: TRBJ2-7; V gene: TRBV27; D gene: TRBD1; CDR3 DNA: TGTGCCAGCACCCCTTCTGGGACAGGGGTCTACGAGCAGTACTTC; CDR3 protein: CASTPSGTGVYEQYF
clone size: -; J gene: TRBJ1-1; V gene: TRBV5-6; D gene: -; CDR3 DNA: TGTGCCAGCAGCCGACGGGAGGGCACTGAAGCTTTCTTT; CDR3 protein: CASSRREGTEAFF
clone size: -; J gene: TRBJ2-2; V gene: TRBV29-1; D gene: -; CDR3 DNA: TGCAGCGTGACCGGGCCCCTAAACACCGGGGAGCTGTTTTTT; CDR3 protein: CSVTGPLNTGELFF
clone size: -; J gene: TRBJ2-7; V gene: TRBV28; D gene: -; CDR3 DNA: TGTGCCAGCAGTCCACTCGGGACGGCCTACGAGCAGTACTTC; CDR3 protein: CASSPLGTAYEQYF
clone size: -; J gene: TRBJ2-5; V gene: TRBV18; D gene: -; CDR3 DNA: TGTGCCAGCTCACCAGAGAACCCAGGGACCCAGTACTTC; CDR3 protein: CASSPENPGTQYF
clone size: -; J gene: TRBJ2-3; V gene: TRBV7-2; D gene: -; CDR3 DNA: TGTGCCAGCACTTTACGGAGGGGGGGCCAGGAGCAGTATTTT; CDR3 protein: CASTLRRGGQEQYF
clone size: once; J gene: TRBJ2-3; V gene: TRBV20-1; D gene: -; CDR3 DNA: TGCAGTGCTAGCCCCACAGATACGCAGTATTTT; CDR3 protein: CSASPTDTQYF
clone size: -; J gene: TRBJ1-2; V gene: TRBV5-4; D gene: TRBD1; CDR3 DNA: TGTGCCAGCAGCGAGGACAGGGTAGACTATGGCTACACCTTC; CDR3 protein: CASSEDRVDYGYTF
clone size: few; J gene: TRBJ1-1; V gene: TRBV18; D gene: TRBD1; CDR3 DNA: TGTGCCAGCTCACCCGCCCCAGGGGGCGAGTATAAAGCTTTCTTT; CDR3 protein: CASSPAPGGEYKAFF
clone size: -; J gene: TRBJ2-7; V gene: TRBV5-4; D gene: -; CDR3 DNA: TGTGCCAGCAGCTTAGAACAGCCCGCGACGCAGTACTTC; CDR3 protein: CASSLEQPATQYF
clone size: -; J gene: TRBJ1-3; V gene: TRBV7-2; D gene: -; CDR3 DNA: TGTGCCAGCAGCTTATGGGCGTTCTCTGGAAACACCATATATTTT; CDR3 protein: CASSLWAFSGNTIYF
clone size: -; J gene: TRBJ1-1; V gene: TRBV5-1; D gene: -; CDR3 DNA: TGCGCCAGCAGCTTGGGGGCCATGAACACTGAAGCTTTCTTT; CDR3 protein: CASSLGAMNTEAFF
clone size: -; J gene: TRBJ2-4; V gene: TRBV5-1; D gene: -; CDR3 DNA: TGCGCCAGCAGCTTGGTGGGGTACAGGGCGGCCAAAAACATTCAGTACTTC; CDR3 protein: CASSLVGYRAAKNIQYF
clone size: -; J gene: TRBJ2-5; V gene: TRBV4-3; D gene: TRBD2; CDR3 DNA: TGCGCCAGCAGCCAGCTAGCGGGGGGGCCGCGGGAGACCCAGTACTTC; CDR3 protein: CASSQLAGGPRETQYF
clone size: -; J gene: TRBJ2-7; V gene: TRBV28; D gene: -; CDR3 DNA: TGTGCCAGCAGTTCGGGACGTTACTACGAGCAGTACTTC; CDR3 protein: CASSSGRYYEQYF
clone size: -; J gene: TRBJ2-5; V gene: TRBV7-3; D gene: TRBD2; CDR3 DNA: TGTGCCAGCAGCTTGGGACTAGCGGGATCAGAGACCCAGTACTTC; CDR3 protein: CASSLGLAGSETQYF
clone size: -; J gene: TRBJ2-2; V gene: TRBV5-1; D gene: -; CDR3 DNA: TGCGCCAGCACCCTAGGGTTACAGAACACCGGGGAGCTGTTTTTT; CDR3 protein: CASTLGLQNTGELFF
clone size: medium-sized; J gene: TRBJ2-2; V gene: TRBV7-2; D gene: -; CDR3 DNA: TGTGCCAGCAGCACACCTACAGTGAACACCGGGGAGCTGTTTTTT; CDR3 protein: CASSTPTVNTGELFF
clone size: -; J gene: TRBJ2-3; V gene: TRBV7-2; D gene: -; CDR3 DNA: TGTGCCAGCAGCTTAGCAGGGCGGCGGTACCCCACAGATACGCAGTATTTT; CDR3 protein: CASSLAGRRYPTDTQYF
clone size: once; J gene: TRBJ1-1; V gene: TRBV5-1; D gene: -; CDR3 DNA: TGCGCCAGCAGCTTGGCCGACTGGATGAACACTGAAGCTTTCTTT; CDR3 protein: CASSLADWMNTEAFF
clone size: once; J gene: TRBJ2-7; V gene: TRBV28; D gene: TRBD2; CDR3 DNA: TGTGCCAGCAGAATCGGACTAGCGGGCACCTCCTACGAGCAGTACTTC; CDR3 protein: CASRIGLAGTSYEQYF
clone size: -; J gene: TRBJ2-5; V gene: TRBV7-2; D gene: TRBD2; CDR3 DNA: TGTGCCAGTCTGCTAGCGGGAACGCAAGAGACCCAGTACTTC; CDR3 protein: CASLLAGTQETQYF
clone size: -; J gene: TRBJ2-7; V gene: TRBV2; D gene: -; CDR3 DNA: TGTGCCAGCAGTTCCTTTGATGAGCAGTACTTC; CDR3 protein: CASSSFDEQYF
clone size: -; J gene: TRBJ1-5; V gene: TRBV9; D gene: TRBD1; CDR3 DNA: TGTGCCAGCAGCCCACAGGGGGCCTTAGGACCCCAGCATTTT; CDR3 protein: CASSPQGALGPQHF
clone size: -; J gene: TRBJ2-1; V gene: TRBV5-1; D gene: -; CDR3 DNA: TGCGCCAGCAGCCCATACGGTATAGACAATGAGCAGTTCTTC; CDR3 protein: CASSPYGIDNEQFF
clone size: few; J gene: TRBJ1-1; V gene: TRBV7-6; D gene: -; CDR3 DNA: TGTGCCAGCAGCGCCGACAGTAACACTGAAGCTTTCTTT; CDR3 protein: CASSADSNTEAFF